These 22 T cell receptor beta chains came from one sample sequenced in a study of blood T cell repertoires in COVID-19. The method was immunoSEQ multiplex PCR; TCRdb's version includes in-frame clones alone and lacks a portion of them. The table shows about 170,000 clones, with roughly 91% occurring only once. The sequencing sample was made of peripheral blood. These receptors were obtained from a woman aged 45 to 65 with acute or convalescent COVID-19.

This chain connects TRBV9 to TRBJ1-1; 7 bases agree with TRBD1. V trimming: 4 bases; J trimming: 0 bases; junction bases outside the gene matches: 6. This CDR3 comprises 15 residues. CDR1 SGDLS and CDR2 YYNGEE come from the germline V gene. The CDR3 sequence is CASSPRQGLNTEAFF. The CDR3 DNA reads TGTGCCAGCAGCCCCCGACAGGGCTTGAACACTGAAGCTTTCTTT.

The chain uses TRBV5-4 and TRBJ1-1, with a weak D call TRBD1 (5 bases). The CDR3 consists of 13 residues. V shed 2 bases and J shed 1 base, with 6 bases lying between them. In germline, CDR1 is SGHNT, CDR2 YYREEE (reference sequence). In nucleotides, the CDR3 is TGTGCCAGCAGCTTTAGGGGGAACACTGAAGCTTTCTTT. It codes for CASSFRGNTEAFF.

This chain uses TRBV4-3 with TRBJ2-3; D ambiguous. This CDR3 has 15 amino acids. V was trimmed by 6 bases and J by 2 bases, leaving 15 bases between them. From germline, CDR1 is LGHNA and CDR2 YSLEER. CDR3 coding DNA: TGCGCCAGCAGAACAAGATACGCCTCCACAGATACGCAGTATTTT. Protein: CASRTRYASTDTQYF.

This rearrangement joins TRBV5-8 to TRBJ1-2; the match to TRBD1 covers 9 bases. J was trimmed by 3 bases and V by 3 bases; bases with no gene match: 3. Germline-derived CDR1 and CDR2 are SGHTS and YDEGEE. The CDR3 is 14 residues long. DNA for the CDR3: TGTGCCAGCAGCTCCCGGACAGGGGACTATGGCTACACCTTC. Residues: CASSSRTGDYGYTF. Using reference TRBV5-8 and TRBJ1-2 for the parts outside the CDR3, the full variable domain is EAGVTQSPTHLIKTRGQQATLRCSPISGHTSVYWYQQALGLGLQFLLWYDEGEERNRGNFPPRFSGRQFPNYSSELNVNALELEDSALYLCASSSRTGDYGYTFGSGTRLTVV.

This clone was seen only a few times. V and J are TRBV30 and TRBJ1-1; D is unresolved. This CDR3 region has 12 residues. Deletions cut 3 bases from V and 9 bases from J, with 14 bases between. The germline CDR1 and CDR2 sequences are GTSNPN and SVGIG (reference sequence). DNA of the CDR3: TGTGCCTGGAGCCCCACCCAACTTCAAGCTTTCTTT. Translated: CAWSPTQLQAFF.

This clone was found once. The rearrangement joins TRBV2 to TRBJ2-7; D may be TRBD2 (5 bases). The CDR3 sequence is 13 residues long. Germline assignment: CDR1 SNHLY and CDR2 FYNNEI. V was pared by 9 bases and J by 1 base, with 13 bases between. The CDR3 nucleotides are TGTGCCAGTCGGGGAGTTACTTCCTACGAGCAGTACTTC. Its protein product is CASRGVTSYEQYF.

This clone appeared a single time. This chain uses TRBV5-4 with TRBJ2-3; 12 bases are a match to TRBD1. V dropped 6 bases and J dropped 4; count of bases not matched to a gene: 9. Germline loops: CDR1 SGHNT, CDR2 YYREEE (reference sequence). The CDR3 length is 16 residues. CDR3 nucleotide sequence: TGTGCCAGCACCTTCGGGACAGGGGGCAGAGCAGATACGCAGTATTTT. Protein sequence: CASTFGTGGRADTQYF.

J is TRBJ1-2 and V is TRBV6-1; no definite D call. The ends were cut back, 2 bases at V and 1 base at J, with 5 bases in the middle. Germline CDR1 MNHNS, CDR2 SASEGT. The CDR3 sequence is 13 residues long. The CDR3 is CASSEFINYGYTF. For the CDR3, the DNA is TGTGCCAGCAGTGAATTCATTAACTATGGCTACACCTTC.

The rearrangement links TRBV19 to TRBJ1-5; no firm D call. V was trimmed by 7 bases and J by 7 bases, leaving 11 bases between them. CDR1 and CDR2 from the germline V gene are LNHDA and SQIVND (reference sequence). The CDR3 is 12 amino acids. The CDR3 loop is CASTRAGQPQHF. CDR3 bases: TGTGCCAGTACTAGAGCTGGGCAGCCCCAGCATTTT.

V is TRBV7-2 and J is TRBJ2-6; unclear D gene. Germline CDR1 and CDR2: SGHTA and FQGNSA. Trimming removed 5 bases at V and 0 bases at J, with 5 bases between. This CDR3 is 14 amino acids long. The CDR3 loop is CASSPSSGANVLTF. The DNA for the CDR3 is TGTGCCAGCAGCCCCAGCTCTGGGGCCAACGTCCTGACTTTC.

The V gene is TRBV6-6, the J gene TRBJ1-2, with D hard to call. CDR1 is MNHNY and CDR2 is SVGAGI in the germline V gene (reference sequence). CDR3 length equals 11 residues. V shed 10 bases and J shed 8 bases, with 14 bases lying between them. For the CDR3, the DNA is TGTGCCACACGGGGTTCCTGGGGCTACACCTTC. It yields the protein CATRGSWGYTF.

The CDR3 region is CAWRGFGVSPDTQYF. The CDR3 DNA sequence: TGTGCCTGGAGAGGGTTCGGGGTATCCCCGGATACGCAGTATTTT. The chain links TRBV30 to TRBJ2-3; perhaps TRBD2 as D (5 bases). CDR1 GTSNPN and CDR2 SVGIG come from the germline V gene (reference sequence). The germline V and J ends were trimmed by 3 bases and 6 bases, with 19 bases remaining between them. The CDR3 loop spans 15 amino acids.

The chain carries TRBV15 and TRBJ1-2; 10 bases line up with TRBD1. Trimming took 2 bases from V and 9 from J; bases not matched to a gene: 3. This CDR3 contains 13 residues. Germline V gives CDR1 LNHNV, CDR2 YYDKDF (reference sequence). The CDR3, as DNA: TGTGCCACCAGCAGAAGACAGGGGGCGAGCTACACCTTC. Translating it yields CATSRRQGASYTF. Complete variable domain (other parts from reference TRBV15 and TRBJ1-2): DAMVIQNPRYQVTQFGKPVTLSCSQTLNHNVMYWYQQKSSQAPKLLFHYYDKDFNNEADTPDNFQSRRPNTSFCFLDIRSPGLGDTAMYLCATSRRQGASYTFGSGTRLTVV.

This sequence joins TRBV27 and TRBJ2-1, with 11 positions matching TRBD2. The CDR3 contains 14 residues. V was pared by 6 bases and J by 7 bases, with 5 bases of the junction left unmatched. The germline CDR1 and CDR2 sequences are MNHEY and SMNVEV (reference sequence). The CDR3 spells CASRGLAGRNEQFF. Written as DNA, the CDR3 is TGTGCCAGCAGAGGACTAGCGGGTCGGAATGAGCAGTTCTTC.

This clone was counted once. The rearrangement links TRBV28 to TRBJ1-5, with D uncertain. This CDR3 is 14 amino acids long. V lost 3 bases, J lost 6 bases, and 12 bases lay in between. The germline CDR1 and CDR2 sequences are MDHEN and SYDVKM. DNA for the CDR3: TGTGCCAGCAGTTTGGAGGGAATGAGTCAGCCCCAGCATTTT. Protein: CASSLEGMSQPQHF. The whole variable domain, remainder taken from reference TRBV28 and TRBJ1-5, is DVKVTQSSRYLVKRTGEKVFLECVQDMDHENMFWYRQDPGLGLRLIYFSYDVKMKEKGDIPEGYSVSREKKERFSLILESASTNQTSMYLCASSLEGMSQPQHFGDGTRLSIL.

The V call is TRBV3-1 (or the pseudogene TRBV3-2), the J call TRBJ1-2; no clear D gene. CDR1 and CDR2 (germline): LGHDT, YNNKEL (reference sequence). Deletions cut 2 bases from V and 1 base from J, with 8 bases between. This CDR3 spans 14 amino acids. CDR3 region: CASSQRQDNYGYTF. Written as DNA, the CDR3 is TGTGCCAGCAGCCAAAGGCAGGATAACTATGGCTACACCTTC.

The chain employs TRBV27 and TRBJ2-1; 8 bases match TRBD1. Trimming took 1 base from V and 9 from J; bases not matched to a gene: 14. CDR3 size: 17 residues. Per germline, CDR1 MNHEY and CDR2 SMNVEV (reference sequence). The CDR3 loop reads CASSLWGTGGTIGEQFF. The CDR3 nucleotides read TGTGCCAGCAGTTTATGGGGAACAGGGGGAACTATCGGTGAGCAGTTCTTC.

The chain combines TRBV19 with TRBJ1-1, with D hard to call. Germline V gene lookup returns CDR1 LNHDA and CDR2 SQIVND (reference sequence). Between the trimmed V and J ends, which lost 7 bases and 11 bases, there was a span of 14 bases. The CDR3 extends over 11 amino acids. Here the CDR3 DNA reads TGTGCCAGTAAGGATTTTTTAGCTGCTTTCTTT. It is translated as CASKDFLAAFF.

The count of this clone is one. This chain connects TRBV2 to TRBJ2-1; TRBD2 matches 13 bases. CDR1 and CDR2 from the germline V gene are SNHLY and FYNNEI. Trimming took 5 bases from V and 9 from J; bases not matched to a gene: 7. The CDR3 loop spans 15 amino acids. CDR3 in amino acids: CASSLGLAGEGEQFF. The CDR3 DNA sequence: TGTGCCAGCAGTTTAGGACTAGCGGGGGAAGGTGAGCAGTTCTTC.

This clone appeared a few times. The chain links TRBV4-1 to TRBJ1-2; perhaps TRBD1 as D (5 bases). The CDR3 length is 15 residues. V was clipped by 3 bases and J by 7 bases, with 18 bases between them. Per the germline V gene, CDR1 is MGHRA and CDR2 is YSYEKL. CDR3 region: CASSHQGDSLSGYTF. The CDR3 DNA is TGCGCCAGCAGCCATCAAGGGGACTCCTTGTCTGGCTACACCTTC.

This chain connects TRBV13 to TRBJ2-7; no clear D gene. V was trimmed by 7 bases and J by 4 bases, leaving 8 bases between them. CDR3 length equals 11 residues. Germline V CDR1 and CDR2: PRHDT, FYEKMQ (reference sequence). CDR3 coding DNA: TGTGCCAGCAAAAAAGAGTACGAGCAGTACTTC. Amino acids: CASKKEYEQYF.

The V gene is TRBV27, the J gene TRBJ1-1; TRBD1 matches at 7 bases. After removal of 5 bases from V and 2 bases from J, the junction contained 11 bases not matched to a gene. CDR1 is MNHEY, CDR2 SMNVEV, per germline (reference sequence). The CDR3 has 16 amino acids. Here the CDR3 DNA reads TGTGCCAGCAGTCCCACGGCCGACAGGGACAACACTGAAGCTTTCTTT. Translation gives CASSPTADRDNTEAFF.